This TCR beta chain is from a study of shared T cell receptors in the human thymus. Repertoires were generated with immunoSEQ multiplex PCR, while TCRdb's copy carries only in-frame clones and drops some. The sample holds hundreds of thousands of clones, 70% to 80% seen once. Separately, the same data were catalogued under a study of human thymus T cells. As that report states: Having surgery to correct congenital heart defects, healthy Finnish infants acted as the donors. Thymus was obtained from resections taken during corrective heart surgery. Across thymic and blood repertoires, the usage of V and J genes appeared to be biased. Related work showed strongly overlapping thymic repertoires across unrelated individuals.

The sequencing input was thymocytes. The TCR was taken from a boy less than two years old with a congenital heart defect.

This chain's CDR3 is CASTTFSNQPQHF. The CDR3 nucleotides read TGTGCCAGTACCACTTTCTCCAATCAGCCCCAGCATTTT. The V gene is TRBV19, the J gene TRBJ1-5; no clear D gene. The CDR3 length is 13 residues. The V gene's germline CDR1 is LNHDA and CDR2 SQIVND (reference sequence). The germline V and J ends were trimmed by 7 bases and 3 bases, with 10 bases remaining between them.